The subject of this entry is one T cell receptor beta chain. This sample is drawn from a study of blood T cell repertoires in COVID-19. Turning to the study itself: COVID-19 samples, acute and convalescent, were from the United States, Italy and Spain. The cDNA or gDNA used as material had been derived from T cells, B-cell-depleted T cells, or PBMCs.

TCRdb's copy holds only in-frame clones and misses some; the assay was immunoSEQ multiplex PCR. The table lists roughly 200,000 clones, roughly 84% of them singletons. The CDR3 extends over 14 amino acids. Germline V gene lookup returns CDR1 SGHRS and CDR2 YFSETQ. V lost 4 bases and J 3 bases, leaving 10 bases between the germline ends. Source material: peripheral blood. The chain recombines TRBV5-1 with TRBJ1-4, with D maybe TRBD1 (5 bases). The TCR comes from a human donor in a cohort sampled during active COVID-19. DNA of the CDR3: TGCGCCAGCAGCCTTGACAGCCCTAATGAAAAACTGTTTTTT. Its translation is CASSLDSPNEKLFF. Supplemented by reference TRBV5-1 and TRBJ1-4, the full variable domain reads KAGVTQTPRYLIKTRGQQVTLSCSPISGHRSVSWYQQTPGQGLQFLFEYFSETQRNKGNFPGRFSGRQFSNSRSEMNVSTLELGDSALYLCASSLDSPNEKLFFGSGTQLSVL.